The present T cell receptor (beta chain) was sequenced within a study of blood T cells in healthy people across ages. Study observations and caveats: Researchers report that TCR beta diversity correlated strongly with naive T cell percentage. Estimated diversity that came from one million T cells was considered an underestimate.

Primers used in a second PCR of about 7 to 12 cycles were a sample-barcoded 5' primer and a J-beta primer mix. TCRdb re-analysed the 5' RACE reads in MiXCR, keeping a single row per CDR3 protein. The top ten hold under 4.5% of the sample, which has about 800,000 distinct CDR3 sequences, around 25% seen once. V shed 0 bases, J shed 7 bases, and the junction held 7 bases outside the gene matches. The germline V gene has CDR1 DFQATT and CDR2 SNEGSKA (reference sequence). The CDR3 spans 15 residues. This clonotype appeared a single time. Its antigen is not known. These same data were also listed under a study on T cells of mothers and their children.

Sequencing input: blood. The source of this sequence is a boy under 18 in good health. V gene TRBV20-1 combines with J gene TRBJ1-4; 8 nucleotides line up with TRBD1. CDR3 bases: TGCAGTGCTAGAGATCGGGCAGGGGGCCTTGAAAAACTGTTTTTT. It is translated as CSARDRAGGLEKLFF.